Here is one TCR beta chain with its context. What it recognizes is unknown. Primers for the PCR totalled 60 Vbeta and 13 Jbeta. The data were produced by immunoSEQ multiplex PCR, yet TCRdb's version contains in-frame clones alone and is incomplete. Of 150,000 to 200,000 clones in the sample, 60% to 80% are singletons; the top ten hold approximately 15%. CDR1 is MGHRA and CDR2 is YSYEKL in the germline V gene. The V gene lost 3 bases and the J gene lost 7 bases, with 10 bases spanning the gap. CDR3 length: 12 residues. The data were taken from a study of cytomegalovirus exposure and HLA in healthy donors. Study-level findings and limits: There was a cluster of highly shared sequence variants that was likely a sequencing artifact.

This clonotype originated in a woman aged 40 to 49 in good health and CMV-seronegative. Input material: PBMCs. The rearrangement joins TRBV4-1 to TRBJ2-7; D unclear. Here the CDR3 DNA reads TGCGCCAGCAGCCAGCCCGGTCGGGAGCAGTACTTC. It is translated as CASSQPGREQYF.